These 22 T cell receptor beta chains share one sample of origin, sequenced in a study of T cell responses to AZD1222 COVID-19 vaccine. The method was immunoSEQ multiplex PCR; TCRdb's version includes in-frame clones alone and lacks a portion of them. The sample shows roughly 80,000 clones, around nine tenths of them seen only once. The material was peripheral blood, obtained on day 0 of AZD1222 vaccination. Source of these receptors: an adult in good health.

This rearrangement joins TRBV7-7 to TRBJ2-2, with a weak D call TRBD2 (5 bases). CDR1 is SSHAT, CDR2 FNYEAQ, per germline (reference sequence). V gave up 1 base and J gave up 5 bases, with 8 bases separating them. This CDR3 contains 14 residues. CDR3 in amino acids: CASSLVVATGELFF. The CDR3 region has the DNA TGTGCCAGCAGCTTAGTAGTAGCGACCGGGGAGCTGTTTTTT.

CDR3 residues: CASSLGRADTGELFF. The DNA for the CDR3 is TGCGCCAGCAGCTTGGGCAGGGCGGACACCGGGGAGCTGTTTTTT. V usage is TRBV5-1 and J usage is TRBJ2-2; tentative D call: TRBD1 (5 bases). CDR1 SGHRS and CDR2 YFSETQ come from the germline V gene. The CDR3 contains 15 residues. V was clipped by 0 bases and J by 3 bases, with 9 bases between them.

The chain couples TRBV21-1 to TRBJ1-5. TRBV21-1 is a pseudogene. This CDR3 is built from 14 residues. The CDR3 is CASSKGVSNQPQHF. The CDR3 DNA is TGTGCCAGCAGCAAAGGGGTTAGCAATCAGCCCCAGCATTTT.

This clone has a handful of counts. The rearrangement links TRBV3-1 (or the pseudogene TRBV3-2) to TRBJ1-1; D call uncertain. Trimming cost V 0 bases and J 4 bases, with 6 bases left between them. CDR1 LGHDT and CDR2 YNNKEL come from the germline V gene (reference sequence). This CDR3 region has 13 residues. CDR3 in amino acids: CASSQEGSTEAFF. CDR3 nucleotides: TGTGCCAGCAGCCAAGAAGGGTCCACTGAAGCTTTCTTT.

The rearrangement links TRBV7-2 to TRBJ2-1; possible D gene TRBD2, 5 bases. The CDR3 loop spans 14 amino acids. Germline CDR1 reads SGHTA; CDR2 reads FQGNSA. V lost 3 bases to trimming and J lost 10 bases, with 16 bases between them. The CDR3 DNA follows: TGTGCCAGCAGCTTGGAGTCGTTAGCGCCAGAGCAGTTCTTC. As protein: CASSLESLAPEQFF.

The count of this clone is one. The CDR3 region has the DNA TGTGCCAGCAGCCAGGTTAGAGATGAGCAGTTCTTC. Translating gives CASSQVRDEQFF. The chain recombines TRBV5-4 with TRBJ2-1; D not certain. The V gene's germline CDR1 is SGHNT and CDR2 YYREEE (reference sequence). V was cut by 4 bases and J by 8 bases, with 10 bases left in between. The CDR3 consists of 12 residues. Using reference TRBV5-4 and TRBJ2-1 for the parts outside the CDR3, the full variable domain is ETGVTQSPTHLIKTRGQQVTLRCSSQSGHNTVSWYQQALGQGPQFIFQYYREEENGRGNFPPRFSGLQFPNYSSELNVNALELDDSALYLCASSQVRDEQFFGPGTRLTVL.

CDR3 DNA sequence: TGCGCCAGCAGCCAAGTACTAGCCGGGCCTTACGAGCAGTACTTC. It specifies CASSQVLAGPYEQYF. The V gene is TRBV4-3, the J gene TRBJ2-7; perhaps TRBD2 as D (6 bases). V was trimmed by 1 base and J by 4 bases, leaving 14 bases between them. This CDR3 is built from 15 residues. Germline V gene sequence: CDR1 LGHNA, CDR2 YSLEER.

The chain combines TRBV28 with TRBJ2-3; 8 bases are a match to TRBD2. Germline V gene data show CDR1 as MDHEN and CDR2 as SYDVKM. The J segment lost 4 bases and the V segment lost 3 bases, leaving 18 bases of the junction unmatched. There are 19 residues in the CDR3. The CDR3 sequence: CASSLRFSGTRNSPDTQYF. The CDR3 nucleotides read TGTGCCAGCAGTTTGCGTTTCTCCGGGACTAGAAATTCTCCAGATACGCAGTATTTT.

In nucleotides, the CDR3 is TGTGCCAGCAGCCAAGGGTTGGAAGCCTACGAGCAGTACTTC. Protein product: CASSQGLEAYEQYF. The chain has TRBV3-1 (or the pseudogene TRBV3-2) and TRBJ2-7; D not resolved. The germline CDR1 and CDR2 sequences are LGHDT and YNNKEL (reference sequence). V gave up 1 base and J gave up 2 bases, with 9 bases separating them. CDR3 size: 14 residues.

V is TRBV11-1 and J is TRBJ2-5; D remains unclear. The CDR3 contains 13 residues. CDR1 and CDR2 (germline): SGHAT, FQDESV (reference sequence). V dropped 1 base and J dropped 6 bases, with 9 bases sitting between them. The CDR3 is CASSLGWTKTQYF. The CDR3 coding sequence is TGTGCCAGCAGCTTAGGTTGGACGAAGACCCAGTACTTC.

V usage is TRBV5-5 and J usage is TRBJ1-2; 7 bases match TRBD1. Germline trimming cut 4 bases from V and 5 bases from J; bases unmatched to any gene: 11. Germline values: CDR1 SGHKS, CDR2 YYEKEE (reference sequence). The CDR3 has 15 residues. The CDR3 coding sequence is TGTGCCAGCAGCCAAGACGGGACAGTCCTTTATGGCTACACCTTC. Protein product: CASSQDGTVLYGYTF.

The chain is built from TRBV6-1 and TRBJ1-2; D is ambiguous. This CDR3 has 13 residues. V lost 1 base and J 8 bases, leaving 11 bases between the germline ends. CDR1 is MNHNS and CDR2 is SASEGT in the germline V gene. The CDR3 sequence is CASSEGIFLGYTF. CDR3 in DNA: TGTGCCAGCAGTGAAGGGATTTTCCTAGGCTACACCTTC.

This clone was seen a handful of times. The chain links TRBV11-3 to TRBJ1-1; D might be TRBD1 (5 bases). Germline assignment: CDR1 SGHNT and CDR2 YENEEA. The length of the CDR3 is 17 residues. The V end was cut by 3 bases, the J end by 4 bases, with 21 bases between. CDR3 residues: CASSLSVRGAGFTEAFF. The CDR3 DNA sequence: TGTGCCAGCAGCTTGTCGGTGAGGGGCGCCGGGTTCACTGAAGCTTTCTTT.

The genes are TRBV19 and TRBJ1-3, with D possibly being TRBD1 (5 bases). The germline CDR1 and CDR2 sequences are LNHDA and SQIVND (reference sequence). The germline V and J ends were trimmed by 6 bases and 3 bases, with 12 bases remaining between them. The CDR3 loop spans 14 amino acids. This CDR3 is CASSSWGGGNTIYF. Written as DNA, the CDR3 is TGTGCCAGTAGCAGCTGGGGGGGTGGAAACACCATATATTTT.

The genes are TRBV11-1 and TRBJ1-1; D unresolved. Trimming left V 1 base short and J 1 base short, with 4 bases between. Germline V CDR1 and CDR2: SGHAT, FQDESV (reference sequence). The CDR3 extends over 13 amino acids. As DNA, the CDR3 is TGTGCCAGCAGCTTAGAGGCGAACACTGAAGCTTTCTTT. Translation: CASSLEANTEAFF.

The chain is built from TRBV19 and TRBJ2-1; 8 bases are a match to TRBD2. This CDR3 is 16 amino acids long. V lost 5 bases to trimming and J lost 0 bases; unmatched junction nucleotides: 6. Germline V gene data show CDR1 as LNHDA and CDR2 as SQIVND (reference sequence). The CDR3 is CASSVIAGYSYNEQFF. The CDR3 DNA follows: TGTGCCAGTAGTGTCATAGCGGGATACTCCTACAATGAGCAGTTCTTC.

This chain links TRBV12-3 or TRBV12-4 with TRBJ2-7; TRBD1 might be the D (6 bases). CDR3 length equals 12 residues. V was shortened by 6 bases and J by 6 bases, with 12 bases between the two germline ends. The CDR3, as DNA: TGTGCCAGCAGCTCCCGGGACACCGAGCAGTACTTC. Its protein product is CASSSRDTEQYF.

The chain recombines TRBV30 with TRBJ2-6; TRBD2 is a possible D gene (5 bases). CDR3 length: 16 amino acids. Germline V gene lookup returns CDR1 GTSNPN and CDR2 SVGIG (reference sequence). V lost 3 bases, J lost 0 bases, and 12 bases lay in between. The CDR3 region has the DNA TGTGCCTGGAGCCCGGCGGGCCTCTCTGGGGCCAACGTCCTGACTTTC. Translation: CAWSPAGLSGANVLTF.

The rearrangement links TRBV3-1 (or the pseudogene TRBV3-2) to TRBJ1-3; a weak D match, TRBD1 (5 bases). Germline assignment: CDR1 LGHDT and CDR2 YNNKEL (reference sequence). The CDR3 has 14 amino acids. The germline V and J ends were trimmed by 9 bases and 0 bases, with 12 bases remaining between them. CDR3 nucleotides: TGTGCCAGTCGGGACGGCAACTCTGGAAACACCATATATTTT. Its translation: CASRDGNSGNTIYF.

V and J are TRBV7-8 and TRBJ1-5; D is undetermined. CDR3 size: 12 residues. The V gene lost 4 bases and the J gene lost 7 bases, with 8 bases spanning the gap. Germline assignment: CDR1 SGHVS and CDR2 FQNEAQ. The CDR3 loop is CASSWSGQPQHF. DNA of the CDR3: TGTGCCAGCAGCTGGTCCGGCCAGCCCCAGCATTTT.

The chain is built from TRBV2 and TRBJ1-5; D unclear. Trimming pared 1 base from V and 1 base from J, leaving 8 bases between. The length of the CDR3 is 15 residues. Germline V gene lookup returns CDR1 SNHLY and CDR2 FYNNEI. Here the CDR3 DNA reads TGTGCCAGCAGTGAAGAGATATACAGCAATCAGCCCCAGCATTTT. As protein: CASSEEIYSNQPQHF.

This chain uses TRBV7-2 with TRBJ2-1, with a weak D call TRBD2 (5 bases). There are 17 residues in the CDR3. Trimming left V 1 base short and J 0 bases short, with 13 bases between. Germline V gives CDR1 SGHTA, CDR2 FQGNSA. Here the CDR3 reads CASSLGSPGSSYNEQFF. Here the CDR3 DNA reads TGTGCCAGCAGCTTAGGGTCGCCGGGAAGCTCCTACAATGAGCAGTTCTTC.